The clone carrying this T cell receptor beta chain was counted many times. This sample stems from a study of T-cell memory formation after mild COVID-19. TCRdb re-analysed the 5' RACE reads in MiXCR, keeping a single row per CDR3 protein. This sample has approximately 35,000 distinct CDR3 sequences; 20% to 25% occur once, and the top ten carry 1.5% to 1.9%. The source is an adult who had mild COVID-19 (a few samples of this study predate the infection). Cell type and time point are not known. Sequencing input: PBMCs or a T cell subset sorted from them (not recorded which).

The CDR3 DNA is TGTGCCAGCAGCTTAACAAGCGGGAATTCACCCCTCCACTTT. This translates into CASSLTSGNSPLHF. The chain links TRBV7-2 to TRBJ1-6, with unresolved D. Germline CDR1 reads SGHTA; CDR2 reads FQGNSA. The CDR3 is 14 amino acids. The V end lost 2 bases, the J end lost 7 bases, and 9 bases lay between the germline ends. Full variable domain (remainder filled in from reference TRBV7-2 and TRBJ1-6): GAGVSQSPSNKVTEKGKDVELRCDPISGHTALYWYRQSLGQGLEFLIYFQGNSAPDKSGLPSDRFSAERTGGSVSTLTIQRTQQEDSAVYLCASSLTSGNSPLHFGNGTRLTVT.